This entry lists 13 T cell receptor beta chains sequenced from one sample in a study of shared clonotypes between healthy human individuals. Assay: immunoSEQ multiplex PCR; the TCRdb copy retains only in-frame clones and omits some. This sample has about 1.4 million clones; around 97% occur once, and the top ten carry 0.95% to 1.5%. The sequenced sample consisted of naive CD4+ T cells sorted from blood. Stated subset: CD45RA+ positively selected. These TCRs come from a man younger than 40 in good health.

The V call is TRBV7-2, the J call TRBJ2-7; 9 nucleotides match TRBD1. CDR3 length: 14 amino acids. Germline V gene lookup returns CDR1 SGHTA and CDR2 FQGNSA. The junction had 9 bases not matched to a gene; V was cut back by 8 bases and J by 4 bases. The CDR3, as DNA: TGTGCCAGCGAGGGGCTGGGACAGGGATACGAGCAGTACTTC. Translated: CASEGLGQGYEQYF.

CDR3 sequence: CASSKPGLLTDTQYF. The CDR3 DNA reads as TGTGCCAGCAGCAAACCCGGACTGCTCACAGATACGCAGTATTTT. The chain has TRBV7-9 and TRBJ2-3; tentatively, D is TRBD2 (5 bases). The germline V and J ends were trimmed by 5 bases and 2 bases, with 14 bases remaining between them. The CDR3 loop spans 15 amino acids. Looked up from germline, CDR1 is SEHNR and CDR2 is FQNEAQ (reference sequence).

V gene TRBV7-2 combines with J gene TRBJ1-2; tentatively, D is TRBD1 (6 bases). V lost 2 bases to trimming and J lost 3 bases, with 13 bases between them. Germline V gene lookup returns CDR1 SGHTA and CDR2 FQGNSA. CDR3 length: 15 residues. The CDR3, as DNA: TGTGCCAGCAGCTTAATCGGGGGGCGCGACTATGGCTACACCTTC. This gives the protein CASSLIGGRDYGYTF.

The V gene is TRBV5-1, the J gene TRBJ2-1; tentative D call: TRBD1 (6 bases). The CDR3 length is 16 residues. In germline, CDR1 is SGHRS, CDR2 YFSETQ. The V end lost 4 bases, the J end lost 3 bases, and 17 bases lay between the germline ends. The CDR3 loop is CASSTVRGIVYNEQFF. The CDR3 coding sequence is TGCGCCAGCAGCACTGTCAGGGGAATCGTCTACAATGAGCAGTTCTTC.

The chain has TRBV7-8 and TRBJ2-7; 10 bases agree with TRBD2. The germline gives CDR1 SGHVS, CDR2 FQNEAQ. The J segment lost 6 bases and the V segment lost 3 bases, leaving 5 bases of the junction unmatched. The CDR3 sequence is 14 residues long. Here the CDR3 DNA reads TGTGCCAGCAGCTTTGGCCTAGCGGGAGCCGAGCAGTACTTC. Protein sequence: CASSFGLAGAEQYF.

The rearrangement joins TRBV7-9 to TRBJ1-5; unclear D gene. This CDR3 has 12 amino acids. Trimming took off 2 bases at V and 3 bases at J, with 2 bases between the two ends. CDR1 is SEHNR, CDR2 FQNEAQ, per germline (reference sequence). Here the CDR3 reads CASSLFNQPQHF. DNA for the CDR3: TGTGCCAGCAGCTTATTCAATCAGCCCCAGCATTTT.

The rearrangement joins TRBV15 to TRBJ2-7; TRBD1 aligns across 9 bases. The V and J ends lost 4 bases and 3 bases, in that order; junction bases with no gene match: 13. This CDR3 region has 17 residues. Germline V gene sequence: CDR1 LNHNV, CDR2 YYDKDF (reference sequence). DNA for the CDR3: TGTGCCACCAGCACTTGGGGGGGACAGGGATTACTCTACGAGCAGTACTTC. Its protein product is CATSTWGGQGLLYEQYF.

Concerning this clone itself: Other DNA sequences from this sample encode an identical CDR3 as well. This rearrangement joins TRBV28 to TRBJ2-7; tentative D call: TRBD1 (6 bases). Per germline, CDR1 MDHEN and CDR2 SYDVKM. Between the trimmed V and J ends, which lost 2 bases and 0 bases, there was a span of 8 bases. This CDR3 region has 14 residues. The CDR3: CASSLVGGSYEQYF. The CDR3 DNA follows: TGTGCCAGCAGTTTAGTAGGGGGCTCCTACGAGCAGTACTTC.

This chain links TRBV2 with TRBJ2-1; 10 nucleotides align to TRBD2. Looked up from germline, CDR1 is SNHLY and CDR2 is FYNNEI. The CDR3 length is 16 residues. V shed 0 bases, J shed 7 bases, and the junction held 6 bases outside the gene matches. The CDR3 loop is CASSEAGAGGKNEQFF. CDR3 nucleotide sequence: TGTGCCAGCAGTGAAGCGGGAGCGGGAGGGAAGAATGAGCAGTTCTTC.

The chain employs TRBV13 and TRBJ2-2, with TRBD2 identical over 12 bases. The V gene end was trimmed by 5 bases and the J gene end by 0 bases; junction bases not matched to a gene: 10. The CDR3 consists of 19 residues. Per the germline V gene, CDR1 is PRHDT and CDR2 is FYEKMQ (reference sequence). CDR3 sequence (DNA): TGTGCCAGCAGCCATCTAGCGGGAGGGCCGTTCTCGAACACCGGGGAGCTGTTTTTT. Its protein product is CASSHLAGGPFSNTGELFF.

In DNA, the CDR3 is TGTGCCAGCAGTGTAACTGGACTAGCGGGAGTCTATGAGCAGTTCTTC. The encoded protein is CASSVTGLAGVYEQFF. The chain carries TRBV28 and TRBJ2-1; 13 nucleotides align to TRBD2. CDR3 length equals 16 residues. The V segment lost 5 bases and the J segment 8 bases; nucleotides outside the gene matches: 9. CDR1 and CDR2 (germline): MDHEN, SYDVKM.

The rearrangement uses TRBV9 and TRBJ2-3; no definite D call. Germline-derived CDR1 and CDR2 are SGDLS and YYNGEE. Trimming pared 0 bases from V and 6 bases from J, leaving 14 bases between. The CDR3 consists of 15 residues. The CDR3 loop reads CASSVAGPEGDTQYF. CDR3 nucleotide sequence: TGTGCCAGCAGCGTAGCGGGTCCGGAAGGCGATACGCAGTATTTT.

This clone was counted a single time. CDR3 sequence: CASSLGGRASYEQYF. The CDR3, as DNA: TGTGCCAGCAGCTTAGGCGGGAGGGCTTCCTACGAGCAGTACTTC. The rearrangement uses TRBV11-2 and TRBJ2-7, with 9 bases fitting TRBD2. This CDR3 contains 15 residues. With 1 base clipped from V and 1 base from J, the junction kept 2 bases outside the gene matches. Germline V gives CDR1 SGHAT, CDR2 FQNNGV.